The clone carrying this TCR beta chain was seen only a few times. Its cognate antigen is unknown. All gene names here are mouse names. The sequence runs out 1 residue before the end of the CDR3; the remainder is reconstructed from the germline J gene. TCRdb's copy holds only in-frame clones and misses some; the assay was immunoSEQ multiplex PCR. The sample includes several thousand clones, about a third of them seen just once. These data are taken from a study of tissue T cells after allogeneic stem cell transplantation. Time point denoted: mouse harvest day 14 after allogeneic transplant. Tail vein injection delivered 10^7 T-cell-depleted bone marrow cells and 10^6 splenic CD5+ T cells. Mice had MHC-mismatched B6 into BALB/c GVHD, sampled day 7 or 14. V lost 5 bases, J lost 3 bases, and 4 bases stayed unmatched. The CDR3 has 15 amino acids. Germline CDR1 is SNHLY and CDR2 is FYNGKV (reference sequence).

Broader study findings: Shared clones across patients were few; motif clustering revealed tissue-specific shared signatures.

The chain combines TRBV3 with TRBJ1-5; 10 bases are shared with TRBD1. This sequence originates from a female BALB/c mouse given C57BL/6 T cells with graft-versus-host disease after an allogeneic hematopoietic cell transplant. What was sequenced was skin. The CDR3: CASSPGTGVNQAPLF. Partial CDR3 DNA: TGTGCCAGCAGCCCCGGGACAGGGGTCAACCAGGCTCCGCTT.